Listed here are 6 T cell receptor beta chains from one sample, sequenced in a study of cytomegalovirus exposure and HLA in healthy donors. Vbeta (60) and Jbeta (13) primers were used in the PCR. Method: immunoSEQ multiplex PCR; TCRdb's copy keeps in-frame clones and lacks some. Of roughly 130,000 clones in the sample, roughly two thirds are singletons; the top ten hold roughly 1.5%. Source material: PBMCs. All receptors come from a man aged 25 to 40 in good health and CMV-seropositive.

This clone was counted only a few times. This chain uses TRBV6-1 with TRBJ1-4; tentatively, D is TRBD1 (5 bases). The V gene's germline CDR1 is MNHNS and CDR2 SASEGT. The CDR3 contains 15 residues. Trimming took 5 bases from V and 0 from J, leaving 10 bases between them. CDR3 nucleotides: TGTGCCAGCAGTTCAGGGAACCCAACTAATGAAAAACTGTTTTTT. It is translated as CASSSGNPTNEKLFF.

The rearrangement joins TRBV5-1 to TRBJ2-3; 10 bases match TRBD2. Unmatched junction bases numbered 5, after V lost 0 bases and J lost 1 base. The CDR3 is 17 amino acids. Germline lookup yields CDR1 SGHRS and CDR2 YFSETQ. CDR3 loop: CASSLDTLAGGTDTQYF. In DNA form, the CDR3 reads TGCGCCAGCAGCTTGGACACCCTAGCGGGAGGCACAGATACGCAGTATTTT.

The gene calls are TRBV7-9 and TRBJ2-5; 7 nucleotides agree with TRBD1. CDR3 length: 16 residues. Germline lookup yields CDR1 SEHNR and CDR2 FQNEAQ (reference sequence). V shed 3 bases and J 2 bases; nucleotides not matched to a gene: 9. The CDR3 sequence is CASSLPPGTAQETQYF. CDR3 DNA sequence: TGTGCCAGCAGCTTGCCCCCCGGGACAGCTCAAGAGACCCAGTACTTC.

This clone appeared a few times. The chain has TRBV13 and TRBJ2-5, with 13 bases fitting TRBD2. After removal of 1 base from V and 4 bases from J, the junction contained 9 bases not matched to a gene. Germline V lookup: CDR1 PRHDT, CDR2 FYEKMQ (reference sequence). The CDR3 length is 18 residues. CDR3 amino acids: CASSLVTSGRAMPETQYF. The CDR3 nucleotides read TGTGCCAGCAGCTTAGTAACTAGCGGGAGGGCCATGCCAGAGACCCAGTACTTC.

The V and J genes are TRBV6-6 and TRBJ2-5; a possible D gene is TRBD2 (5 bases). The CDR3 spans 13 residues. CDR1 MNHNY and CDR2 SVGAGI come from the germline V gene (reference sequence). Between the trimmed V and J ends, which lost 11 bases and 5 bases, there was a span of 18 bases. CDR3 coding DNA: TGTGCCTCTACCCGGGATCCGGGGGAGACCCAGTACTTC. Its protein product is CASTRDPGETQYF.

The CDR3 nucleotides read TGCGCCAGCATGGGGCGGAGGAACACTGAAGCTTTCTTT. This sequence encodes CASMGRRNTEAFF. The chain recombines TRBV10-1 with TRBJ1-1; weak D call: TRBD1 (5 bases). CDR3 length: 13 amino acids. V was cut by 7 bases and J by 1 base, with 10 bases left in between. Germline values: CDR1 WNHNN, CDR2 SYGVQD (reference sequence).